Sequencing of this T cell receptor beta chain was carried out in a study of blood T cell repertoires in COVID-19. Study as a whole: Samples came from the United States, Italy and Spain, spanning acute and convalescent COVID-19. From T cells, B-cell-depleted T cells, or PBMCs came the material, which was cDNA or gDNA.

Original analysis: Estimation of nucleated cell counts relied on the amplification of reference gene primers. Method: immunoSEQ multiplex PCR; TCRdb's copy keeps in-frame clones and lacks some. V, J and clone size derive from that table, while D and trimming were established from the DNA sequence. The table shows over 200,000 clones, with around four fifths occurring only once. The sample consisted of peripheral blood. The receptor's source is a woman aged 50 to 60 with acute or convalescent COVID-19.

Here the CDR3 DNA reads TGTGCCAGCCGTAAGTTCCAAGGACAGCCTAATGAAAAACTGTTTTTT. Its translation: CASRKFQGQPNEKLFF. The chain is built from TRBV27 and TRBJ1-4, with D tentatively TRBD1 (6 bases). The CDR3 has 16 amino acids. V was trimmed by 8 bases and J by 3 bases, leaving 19 bases between them. Germline values: CDR1 MNHEY, CDR2 SMNVEV (reference sequence).